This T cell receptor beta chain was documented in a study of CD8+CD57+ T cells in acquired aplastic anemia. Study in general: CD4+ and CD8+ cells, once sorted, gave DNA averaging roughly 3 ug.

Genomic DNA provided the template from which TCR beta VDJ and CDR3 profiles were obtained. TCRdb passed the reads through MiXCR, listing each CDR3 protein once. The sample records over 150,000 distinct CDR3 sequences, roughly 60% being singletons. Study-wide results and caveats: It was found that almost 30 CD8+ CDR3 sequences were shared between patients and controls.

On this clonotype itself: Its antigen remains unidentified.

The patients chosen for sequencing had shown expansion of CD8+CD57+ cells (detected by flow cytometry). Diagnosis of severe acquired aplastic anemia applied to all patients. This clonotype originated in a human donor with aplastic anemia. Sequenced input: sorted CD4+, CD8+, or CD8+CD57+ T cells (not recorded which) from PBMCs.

CDR3 bases: TGTGCCAGCAGCCATAGGGACAGACGAACTAACTATGGCTACACCTTC. Translation: CASSHRDRRTNYGYTF. The chain uses TRBV14 and TRBJ1-2, with 7 positions matching TRBD1. The CDR3 covers 16 residues. V was pared by 3 bases and J by 0 bases, with 7 bases of the junction left unmatched. CDR1 is SGHDN and CDR2 is FVKESK in the germline V gene.